The 4 T cell receptor beta chains presented below share a single source sample, sequenced in a study of blood T cell repertoires in COVID-19. Sequencing was performed with immunoSEQ multiplex PCR; in TCRdb, only in-frame clones are kept and a portion is missing. The data hold about 160,000 clones, with roughly 80% observed a single time. Sequenced material: PBMCs or T cells enriched from blood (not recorded which). Receptor source: a middle-aged woman with acute COVID-19.

This chain joins TRBV7-9 and TRBJ1-1; TRBD1 aligns across 7 bases. The CDR3 extends over 14 amino acids. V gave up 1 base and J gave up 5 bases; unmatched junction bases: 4. The germline V gene encodes CDR1 SEHNR and CDR2 FQNEAQ (reference sequence). This CDR3 is CASSLGQGRTEAFF. CDR3 DNA: TGTGCCAGCAGCTTAGGACAGGGAAGAACTGAAGCTTTCTTT.

The V and J genes are TRBV3-1 (or the pseudogene TRBV3-2) and TRBJ2-4, with 13 bases that match TRBD2. V lost 2 bases to trimming and J lost 8 bases; unmatched junction nucleotides: 9. CDR1 and CDR2 from the germline V gene are LGHDT and YNNKEL (reference sequence). CDR3 length: 17 amino acids. The CDR3 here is CASSQPGTSGKWDIQYF. The CDR3 DNA follows: TGTGCCAGCAGCCAACCAGGGACTAGCGGGAAATGGGACATTCAGTACTTC.

This chain's CDR3 is CASSPWQNTDTQYF. The DNA of the CDR3 is TGTGCCAGCAGTCCCTGGCAGAACACAGATACGCAGTATTTT. This sequence joins TRBV2 and TRBJ2-3, with D unresolved. The CDR3 is 14 residues long. Germline V gives CDR1 SNHLY, CDR2 FYNNEI. Trimming took 5 bases from V and 2 from J, leaving 11 bases between them.

This chain joins TRBV5-6 and TRBJ1-5, with D unclear. The V gene's germline CDR1 is SGHDT and CDR2 YYEEEE. CDR3 size: 14 residues. V shed 2 bases and J shed 6 bases, with 12 bases lying between them. CDR3: CASSLGGGAQPQHF. CDR3 bases: TGTGCCAGCAGCTTAGGAGGAGGAGCTCAGCCCCAGCATTTT.